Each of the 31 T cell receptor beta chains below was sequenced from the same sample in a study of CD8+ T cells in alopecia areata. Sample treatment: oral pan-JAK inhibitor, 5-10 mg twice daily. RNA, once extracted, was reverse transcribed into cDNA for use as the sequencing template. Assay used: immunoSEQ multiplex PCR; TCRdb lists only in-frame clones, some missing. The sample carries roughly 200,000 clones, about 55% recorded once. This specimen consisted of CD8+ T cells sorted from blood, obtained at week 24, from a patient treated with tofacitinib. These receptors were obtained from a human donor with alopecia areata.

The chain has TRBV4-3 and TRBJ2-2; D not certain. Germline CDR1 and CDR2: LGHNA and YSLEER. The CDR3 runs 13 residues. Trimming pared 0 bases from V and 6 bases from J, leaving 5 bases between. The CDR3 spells CASSQDWAGELFF. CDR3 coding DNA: TGCGCCAGCAGCCAAGATTGGGCCGGGGAGCTGTTTTTT.

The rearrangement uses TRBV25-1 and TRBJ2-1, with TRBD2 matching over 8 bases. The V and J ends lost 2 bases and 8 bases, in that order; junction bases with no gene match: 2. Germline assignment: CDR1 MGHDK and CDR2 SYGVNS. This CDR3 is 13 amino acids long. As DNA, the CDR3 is TGTGCCAGCAGTGAAGGCGGGGGGTATGAGCAGTTCTTC. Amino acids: CASSEGGGYEQFF. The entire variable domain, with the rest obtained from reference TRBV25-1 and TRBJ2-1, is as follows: EADIYQTPRYLVIGTGKKITLECSQTMGHDKMYWYQQDPGMELHLIHYSYGVNSTEKGDLSSESTVSRIRTEHFPLTLESARPSHTSQYLCASSEGGGYEQFFGPGTRLTVL.

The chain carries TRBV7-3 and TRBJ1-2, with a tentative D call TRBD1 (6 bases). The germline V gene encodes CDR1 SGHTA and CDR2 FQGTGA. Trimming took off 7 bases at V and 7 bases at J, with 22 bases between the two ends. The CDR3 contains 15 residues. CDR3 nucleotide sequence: TGTGCCAGCATCCCAACCCAATCGGAAGGGGGTGGCTACACCTTC. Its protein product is CASIPTQSEGGGYTF.

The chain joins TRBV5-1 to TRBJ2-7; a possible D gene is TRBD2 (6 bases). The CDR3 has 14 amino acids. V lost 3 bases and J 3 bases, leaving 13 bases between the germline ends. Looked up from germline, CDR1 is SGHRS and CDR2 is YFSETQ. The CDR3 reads CASSSEEGRYEQYF. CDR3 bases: TGCGCCAGCAGCTCTGAGGAGGGACGCTACGAGCAGTACTTC.

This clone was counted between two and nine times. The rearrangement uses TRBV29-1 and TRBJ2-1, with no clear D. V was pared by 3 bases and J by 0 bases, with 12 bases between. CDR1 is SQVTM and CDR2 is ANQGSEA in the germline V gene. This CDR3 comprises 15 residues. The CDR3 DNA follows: TGCAGCGTTGACGCCGGGCAAAGCTCCTACAATGAGCAGTTCTTC. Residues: CSVDAGQSSYNEQFF.

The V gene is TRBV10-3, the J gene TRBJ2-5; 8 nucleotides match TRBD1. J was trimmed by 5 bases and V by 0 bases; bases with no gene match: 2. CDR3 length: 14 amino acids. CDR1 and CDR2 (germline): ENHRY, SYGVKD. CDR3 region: CAISESWDRETQYF. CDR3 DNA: TGTGCCATCAGTGAGTCATGGGACAGGGAGACCCAGTACTTC.

The CDR3 is CASSLMTLGNYGYTF. The CDR3 nucleotides read TGTGCCAGCAGCTTGATGACTTTAGGGAACTATGGCTACACCTTC. The chain joins TRBV7-9 to TRBJ1-2; D ambiguous. Germline V gives CDR1 SEHNR, CDR2 FQNEAQ (reference sequence). This CDR3 has 15 residues. Trimming took off 3 bases at V and 2 bases at J, with 13 bases between the two ends.

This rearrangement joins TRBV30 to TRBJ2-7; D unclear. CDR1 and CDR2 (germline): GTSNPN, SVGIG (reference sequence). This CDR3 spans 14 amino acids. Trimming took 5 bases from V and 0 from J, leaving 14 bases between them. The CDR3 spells CAWGMGGGSYEQYF. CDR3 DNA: TGTGCCTGGGGGATGGGTGGCGGCTCCTACGAGCAGTACTTC.

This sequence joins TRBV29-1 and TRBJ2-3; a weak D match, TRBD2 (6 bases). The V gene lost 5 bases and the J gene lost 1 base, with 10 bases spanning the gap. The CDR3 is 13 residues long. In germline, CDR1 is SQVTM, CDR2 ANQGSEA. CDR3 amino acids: CSVPKRGTDTQYF. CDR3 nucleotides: TGCAGCGTTCCTAAGCGGGGCACAGATACGCAGTATTTT.

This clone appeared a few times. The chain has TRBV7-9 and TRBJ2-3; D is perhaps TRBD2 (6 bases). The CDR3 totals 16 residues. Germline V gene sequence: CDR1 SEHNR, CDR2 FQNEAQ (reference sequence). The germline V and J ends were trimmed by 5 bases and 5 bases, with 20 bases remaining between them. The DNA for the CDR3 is TGTGCCAGCAGCCCTTTTAGCGGCGTTGAAGGAGATACGCAGTATTTT. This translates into CASSPFSGVEGDTQYF.

The CDR3 region is CASSLGPTGTGELFF. The CDR3 DNA sequence: TGTGCCAGCAGCTTAGGCCCGACAGGCACCGGGGAGCTGTTTTTT. The chain recombines TRBV13 with TRBJ2-2, with a weak D call TRBD1 (6 bases). The V end was cut by 0 bases, the J end by 4 bases, with 9 bases between. CDR3 length: 15 residues. Germline values: CDR1 PRHDT, CDR2 FYEKMQ (reference sequence).

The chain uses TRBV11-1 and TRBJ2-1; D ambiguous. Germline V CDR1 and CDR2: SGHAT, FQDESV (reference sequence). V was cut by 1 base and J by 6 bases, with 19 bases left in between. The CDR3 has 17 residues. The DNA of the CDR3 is TGTGCCAGCAGCTTAGACCCCCCACAGAACATTGGCAATGAGCAGTTCTTC. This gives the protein CASSLDPPQNIGNEQFF.

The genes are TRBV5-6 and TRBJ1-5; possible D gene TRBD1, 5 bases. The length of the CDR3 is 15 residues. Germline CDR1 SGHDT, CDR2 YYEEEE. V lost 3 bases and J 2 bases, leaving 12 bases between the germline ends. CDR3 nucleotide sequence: TGTGCCAGCAGCTCCCGGGACGTTGGCAATCAGCCCCAGCATTTT. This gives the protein CASSSRDVGNQPQHF. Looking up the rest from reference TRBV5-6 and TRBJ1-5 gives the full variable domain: DAGVTQSPTHLIKTRGQQVTLRCSPKSGHDTVSWYQQALGQGPQFIFQYYEEEERQRGNFPDRFSGHQFPNYSSELNVNALLLGDSALYLCASSSRDVGNQPQHFGDGTRLSIL.

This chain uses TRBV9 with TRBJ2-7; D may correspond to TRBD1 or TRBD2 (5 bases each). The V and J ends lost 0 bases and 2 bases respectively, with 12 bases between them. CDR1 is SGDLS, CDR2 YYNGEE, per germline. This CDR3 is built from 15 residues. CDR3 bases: TGTGCCAGCAGCGTAGACGTAGGGGACGCCTACGAGCAGTACTTC. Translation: CASSVDVGDAYEQYF.

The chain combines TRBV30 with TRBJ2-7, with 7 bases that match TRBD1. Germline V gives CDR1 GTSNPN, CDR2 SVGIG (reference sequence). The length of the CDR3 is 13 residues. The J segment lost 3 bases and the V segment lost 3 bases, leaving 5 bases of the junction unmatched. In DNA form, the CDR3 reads TGTGCCTGGAGCTCGGACAGGAACTACGAGCAGTACTTC. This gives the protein CAWSSDRNYEQYF.

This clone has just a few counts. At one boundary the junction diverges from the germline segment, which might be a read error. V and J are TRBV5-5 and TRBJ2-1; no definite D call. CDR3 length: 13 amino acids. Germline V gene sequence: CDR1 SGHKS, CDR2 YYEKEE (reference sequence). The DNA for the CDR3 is TGTGCCAGCAGTTTGGATCGGGCAAATGAGCAGTTCTTC. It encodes CASSLDRANEQFF.

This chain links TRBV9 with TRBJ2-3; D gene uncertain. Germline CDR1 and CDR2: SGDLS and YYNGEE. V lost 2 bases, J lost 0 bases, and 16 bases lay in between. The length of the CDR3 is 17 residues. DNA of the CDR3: TGTGCCAGCAGCGTTTATGCCGGCCGTTCTAGCACAGATACGCAGTATTTT. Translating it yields CASSVYAGRSSTDTQYF.

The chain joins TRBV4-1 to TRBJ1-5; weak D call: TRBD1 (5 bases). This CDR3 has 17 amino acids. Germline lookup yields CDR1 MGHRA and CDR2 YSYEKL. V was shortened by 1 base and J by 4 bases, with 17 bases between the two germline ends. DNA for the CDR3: TGCGCCAGCAGCCAAGTCTCGGTAACTGGGGGAAATCAGCCCCAGCATTTT. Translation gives CASSQVSVTGGNQPQHF.

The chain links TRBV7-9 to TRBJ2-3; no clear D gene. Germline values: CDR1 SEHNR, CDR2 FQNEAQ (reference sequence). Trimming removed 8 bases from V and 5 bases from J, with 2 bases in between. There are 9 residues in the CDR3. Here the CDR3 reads CASGDTQYF. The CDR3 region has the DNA TGTGCCAGCGGAGATACGCAGTATTTT.

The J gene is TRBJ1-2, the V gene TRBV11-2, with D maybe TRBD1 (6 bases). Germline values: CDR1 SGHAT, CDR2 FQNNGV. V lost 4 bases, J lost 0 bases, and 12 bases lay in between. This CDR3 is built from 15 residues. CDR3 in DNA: TGTGCCAGCAGCTCCTGGGACATCGCTAACTATGGCTACACCTTC. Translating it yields CASSSWDIANYGYTF.

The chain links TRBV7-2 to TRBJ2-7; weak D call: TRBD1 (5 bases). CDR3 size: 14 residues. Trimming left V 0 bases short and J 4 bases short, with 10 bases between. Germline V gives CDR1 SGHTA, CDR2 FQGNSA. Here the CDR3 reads CASSLAGVRYEQYF. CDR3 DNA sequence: TGTGCCAGCAGCTTAGCAGGGGTACGGTACGAGCAGTACTTC.

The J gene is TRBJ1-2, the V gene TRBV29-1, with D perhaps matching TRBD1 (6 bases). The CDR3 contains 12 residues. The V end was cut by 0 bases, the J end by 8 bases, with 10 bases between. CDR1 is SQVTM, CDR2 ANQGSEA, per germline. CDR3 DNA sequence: TGCAGCGTTGAAGATCCTGGGGGCGGCTACACCTTC. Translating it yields CSVEDPGGGYTF.

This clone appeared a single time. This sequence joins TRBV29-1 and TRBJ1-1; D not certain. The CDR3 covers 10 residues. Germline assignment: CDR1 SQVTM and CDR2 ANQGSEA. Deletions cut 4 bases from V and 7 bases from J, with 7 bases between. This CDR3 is CSVVSYEAFF. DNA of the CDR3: TGCAGCGTTGTTTCTTATGAAGCTTTCTTT.

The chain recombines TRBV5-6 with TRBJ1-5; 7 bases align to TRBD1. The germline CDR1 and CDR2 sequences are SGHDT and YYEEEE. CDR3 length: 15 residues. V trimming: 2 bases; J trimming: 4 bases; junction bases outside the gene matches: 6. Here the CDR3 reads CASSFRDSKNQPQHF. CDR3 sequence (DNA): TGTGCCAGCAGCTTCCGGGACAGCAAAAATCAGCCCCAGCATTTT.

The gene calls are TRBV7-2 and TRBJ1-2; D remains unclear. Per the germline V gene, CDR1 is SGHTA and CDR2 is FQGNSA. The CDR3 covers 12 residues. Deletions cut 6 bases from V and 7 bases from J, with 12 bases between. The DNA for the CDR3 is TGTGCCAGCAGAGAACCCCCGGGTGGCTACACCTTC. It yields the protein CASREPPGGYTF.

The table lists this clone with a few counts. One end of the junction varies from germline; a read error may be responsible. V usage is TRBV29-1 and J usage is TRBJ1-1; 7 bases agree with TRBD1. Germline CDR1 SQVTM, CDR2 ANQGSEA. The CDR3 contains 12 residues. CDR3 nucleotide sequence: TGCAGCGTTGAAGAGGGCGGACTTGGGACAGTTTGG. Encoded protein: CSVEEGGLGTVW.

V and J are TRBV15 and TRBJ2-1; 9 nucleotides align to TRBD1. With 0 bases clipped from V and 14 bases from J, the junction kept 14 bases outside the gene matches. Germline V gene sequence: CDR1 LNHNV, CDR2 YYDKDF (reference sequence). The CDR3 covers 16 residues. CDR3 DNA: TGTGCCACCAGCAGAGATACCGGGACAGGGCAATCTGGGGAGTTCTTC. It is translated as CATSRDTGTGQSGEFF.

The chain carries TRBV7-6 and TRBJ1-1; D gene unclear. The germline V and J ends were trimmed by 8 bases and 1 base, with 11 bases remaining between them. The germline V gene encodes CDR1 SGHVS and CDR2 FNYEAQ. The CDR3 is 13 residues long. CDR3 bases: TGTGCCAGCTCCCAATCGCAGAACACTGAAGCTTTCTTT. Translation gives CASSQSQNTEAFF.

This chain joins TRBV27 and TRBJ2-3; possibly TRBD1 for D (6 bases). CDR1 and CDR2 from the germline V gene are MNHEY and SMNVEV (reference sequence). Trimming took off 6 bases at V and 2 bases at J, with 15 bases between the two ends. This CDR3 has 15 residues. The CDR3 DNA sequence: TGTGCCAGCAGCCCAGGGGTCGACGTCACAGATACGCAGTATTTT. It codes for CASSPGVDVTDTQYF.

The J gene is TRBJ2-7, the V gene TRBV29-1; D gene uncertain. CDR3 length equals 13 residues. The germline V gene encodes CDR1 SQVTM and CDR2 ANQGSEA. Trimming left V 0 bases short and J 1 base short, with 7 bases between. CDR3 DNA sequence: TGCAGCGTTGAAGACGGCAGGTCCTACGAGCAGTACTTC. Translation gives CSVEDGRSYEQYF.

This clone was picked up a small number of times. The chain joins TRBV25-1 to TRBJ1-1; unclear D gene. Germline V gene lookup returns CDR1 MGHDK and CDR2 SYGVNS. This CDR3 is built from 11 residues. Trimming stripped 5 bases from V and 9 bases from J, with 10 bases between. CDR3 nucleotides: TGTGCCAGCAGTACGGGTTTACAAGCTTTCTTT. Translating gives CASSTGLQAFF.